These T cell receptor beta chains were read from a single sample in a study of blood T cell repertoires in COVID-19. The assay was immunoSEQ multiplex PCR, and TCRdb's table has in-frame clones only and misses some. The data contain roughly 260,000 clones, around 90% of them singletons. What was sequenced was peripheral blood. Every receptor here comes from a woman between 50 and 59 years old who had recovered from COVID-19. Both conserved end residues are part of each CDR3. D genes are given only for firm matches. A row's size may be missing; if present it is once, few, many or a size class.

CATSRAVGRAGGFEQFF	TGTGCCACCAGCAGAGCGGTGGGCAGAGCAGGGGGGTTTGAGCAGTTCTTC	.	.	TRBV15	TRBJ2-1
CATSRSGLSYNEQFF	TGTGCCACATCTAGGAGCGGATTATCCTACAATGAGCAGTTCTTC	.	.	TRBV15	TRBJ2-1
CAMRPGTANTGELFF	TGTGCCATGAGACCCGGGACAGCGAACACCGGGGAGCTGTTTTTT	TRBD1	once	TRBV10-3	TRBJ2-2
CASRGGGNRGYTF	TGTGCCAGCAGAGGGGGGGGCAACAGAGGCTACACCTTC	.	.	TRBV7-2	TRBJ1-2
CASSLEGSSYNEQFF	TGTGCCAGCAGCTTAGAGGGCAGCTCCTACAATGAGCAGTTCTTC	.	.	TRBV7-3	TRBJ2-1
CAISESAAQETQYF	TGTGCCATCAGTGAGTCGGCTGCCCAAGAGACCCAGTACTTC	.	once	TRBV10-3	TRBJ2-5
CASSLAPGLANNEQFF	TGCGCCAGCAGCTTGGCCCCGGGACTAGCGAACAATGAGCAGTTCTTC	TRBD2	.	TRBV5-1	TRBJ2-1
CALRGEGSYGYTF	TGTGCCCTCCGAGGGGAGGGGTCCTATGGCTACACCTTC	.	.	TRBV10-3	TRBJ1-2
CASSLTGLGEQYF	TGCGCCAGCAGCTTGACAGGGTTAGGAGAGCAGTACTTC	.	.	TRBV5-1	TRBJ2-7
CASSFTGENIQYF	TGTGCCAGCAGCTTCACGGGGGAAAACATTCAGTACTTC	.	.	TRBV5-4	TRBJ2-4
CASSLPGADTQYF	TGTGCCAGCAGCTTACCCGGTGCAGATACGCAGTATTTT	.	.	TRBV7-2	TRBJ2-3
CASREWGGGGELFF	TGTGCCAGCAGAGAATGGGGGGGCGGCGGGGAGCTGTTTTTT	.	.	TRBV2	TRBJ2-2
CASIRGIGETQYF	TGTGCCAGCATTCGGGGAATCGGGGAGACCCAGTACTTC	.	once	TRBV7-6	TRBJ2-5
CASSLGAPGKQETQYF	TGTGCCAGCAGCTTAGGGGCCCCGGGAAAGCAAGAGACCCAGTACTTC	.	.	TRBV11-3	TRBJ2-5
CAWSRDRWVPEQFF	TGTGCCTGGAGCCGGGACAGGTGGGTGCCTGAGCAGTTCTTC	TRBD1	once	TRBV30	TRBJ2-1
CASSLRGTPKSYYGYTF	TGTGCCAGCAGTTTAAGGGGGACACCCAAGTCCTACTATGGCTACACCTTC	.	once	TRBV27	TRBJ1-2
CASSFLTGKFEAFF	TGTGCCAGCAGCTTCTTAACAGGGAAATTTGAAGCTTTCTTT	.	few	TRBV7-9	TRBJ1-1
CASRTPTSGGARDTGELFF	TGTGCCAGCAGGACCCCGACTAGCGGGGGGGCCCGGGACACCGGGGAGCTGTTTTTT	TRBD2	.	TRBV6-4	TRBJ2-2
CASSQDFLAAFQYF	TGTGCCAGCAGCCAAGATTTTCTAGCGGCCTTTCAGTACTTC	TRBD2	.	TRBV3-1/TRBV3-2	TRBJ2-4
CASSYGTGTQPQHF	TGTGCCAGCAGTTATGGGACAGGGACTCAGCCCCAGCATTTT	TRBD1	.	TRBV6-5	TRBJ1-5
CASQRRGIMNTEAFF	TGTGCCAGCCAGAGGAGGGGCATCATGAACACTGAAGCTTTCTTT	.	.	TRBV27	TRBJ1-1
CSASEAGGPSRETQYF	TGCAGTGCTAGTGAAGCGGGAGGGCCGAGTAGGGAGACCCAGTACTTC	TRBD2	.	TRBV20-1	TRBJ2-5
CASRDTGGRETQYF	TGTGCCAGCAGGGATACAGGGGGCAGAGAGACCCAGTACTTC	TRBD1	.	TRBV6-6	TRBJ2-5
CASSFGGQEGYTF	TGTGCCAGCAGTTTTGGGGGACAGGAAGGCTACACCTTC	TRBD1	.	TRBV12-3/TRBV12-4	TRBJ1-2
CAWKFGGGVGQYF	TGTGCCTGGAAGTTCGGTGGGGGGGTCGGGCAGTACTTC	TRBD2	.	TRBV30	TRBJ2-7
CASSSLSTGLTEAFF	TGTGCCAGCAGTTCTCTTTCGACAGGGCTCACTGAAGCTTTCTTT	TRBD1	.	TRBV27	TRBJ1-1
CASSQQFNTDTQYF	TGTGCCAGCAGCCAGCAGTTTAACACAGATACGCAGTATTTT	.	.	TRBV3-1/TRBV3-2	TRBJ2-3
CASSPSSPRYF	TGTGCCAGCAGCCCATCGAGCCCTCGGTACTTC	.	.	TRBV7-9	TRBJ2-5
CASSMRGPANYGYTF	TGTGCCAGCAGCATGCGGGGACCAGCTAACTATGGCTACACCTTC	.	.	TRBV27	TRBJ1-2
CASSFAGSQPQHF	TGTGCCAGCAGTTTCGCGGGGAGTCAGCCCCAGCATTTT	.	.	TRBV12-3/TRBV12-4	TRBJ1-5
CASSAGLTSNQPQHF	TGTGCCAGCTCAGCAGGGCTAACTAGCAATCAGCCCCAGCATTTT	.	once	TRBV18	TRBJ1-5
CASSPGAGGDEQFF	TGTGCCAGCAGCCCAGGGGCGGGGGGGGATGAGCAGTTCTTC	TRBD2	.	TRBV11-2	TRBJ2-1